The T cell receptor beta chain under discussion was sequenced for a study of Graves' ophthalmopathy and Graves' hyperthyroidism. Study-wide background: If no ophthalmopathy appeared within 18 months of follow-up, hyperthyroidism was termed stable.

Transcripts of RNA were the source for amplifying TCR beta CDR3 regions. RT-PCR was first run with HTBI primers, then multiplex PCR in a second round. TCRdb re-analysed the multiplex PCR reads in MiXCR, keeping a single row per CDR3 protein. The sample lists approximately 540,000 distinct CDR3 sequences, under 45% occurring once. This CDR3 has 11 residues. Germline CDR1 is GTSNPN and CDR2 is SVGIG (reference sequence). V lost 2 bases, J lost 9 bases, and 5 bases lay in between. The sample taken for sequencing was peripheral blood or thyroid tissue (not recorded which). The chain is built from TRBV30 and TRBJ1-6; no clear D gene. The TCR originated in an adult man with Graves' hyperthyroidism. The CDR3 reads CAWSSSSPLHF. DNA for the CDR3: TGTGCCTGGAGTAGCAGTTCACCCCTCCACTTT.